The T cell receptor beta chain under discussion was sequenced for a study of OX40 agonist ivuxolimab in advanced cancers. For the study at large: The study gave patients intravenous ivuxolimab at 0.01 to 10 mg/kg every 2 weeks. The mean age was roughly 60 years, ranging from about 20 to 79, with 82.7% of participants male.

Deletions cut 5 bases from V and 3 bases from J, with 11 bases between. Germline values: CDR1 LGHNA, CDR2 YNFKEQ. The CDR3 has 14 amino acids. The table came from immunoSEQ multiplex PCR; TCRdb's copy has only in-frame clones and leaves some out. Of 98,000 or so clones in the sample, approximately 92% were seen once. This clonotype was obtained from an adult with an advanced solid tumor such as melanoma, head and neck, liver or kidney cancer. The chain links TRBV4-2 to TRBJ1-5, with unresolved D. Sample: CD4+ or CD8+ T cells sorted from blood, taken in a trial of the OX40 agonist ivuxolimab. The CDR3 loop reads CASSWGAPNQPQHF. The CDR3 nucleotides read TGTGCCAGCAGCTGGGGTGCGCCCAATCAGCCCCAGCATTTT.